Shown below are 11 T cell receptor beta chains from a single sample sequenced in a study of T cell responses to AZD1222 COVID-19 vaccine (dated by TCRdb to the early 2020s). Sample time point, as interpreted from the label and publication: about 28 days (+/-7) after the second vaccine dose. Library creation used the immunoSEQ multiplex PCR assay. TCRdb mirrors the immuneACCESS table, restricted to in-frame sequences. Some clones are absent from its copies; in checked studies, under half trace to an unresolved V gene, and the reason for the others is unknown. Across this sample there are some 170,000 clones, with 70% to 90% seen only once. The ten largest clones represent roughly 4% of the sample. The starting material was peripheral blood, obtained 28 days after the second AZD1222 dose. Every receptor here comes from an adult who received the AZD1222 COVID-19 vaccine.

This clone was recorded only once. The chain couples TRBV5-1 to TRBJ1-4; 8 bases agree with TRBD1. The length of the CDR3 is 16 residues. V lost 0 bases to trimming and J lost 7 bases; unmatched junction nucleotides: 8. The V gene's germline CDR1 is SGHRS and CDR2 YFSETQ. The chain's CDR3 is CASSLAGRGLAEKLFF. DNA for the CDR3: TGCGCCAGCAGCTTGGCCGGCAGGGGGCTGGCTGAAAAACTGTTTTTT.

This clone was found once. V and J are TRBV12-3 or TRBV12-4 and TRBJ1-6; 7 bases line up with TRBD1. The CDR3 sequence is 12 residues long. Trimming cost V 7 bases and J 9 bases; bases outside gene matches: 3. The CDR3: CASKYRGSPLHF. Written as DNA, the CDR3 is TGTGCCAGCAAATACAGGGGTTCACCCCTCCACTTT.

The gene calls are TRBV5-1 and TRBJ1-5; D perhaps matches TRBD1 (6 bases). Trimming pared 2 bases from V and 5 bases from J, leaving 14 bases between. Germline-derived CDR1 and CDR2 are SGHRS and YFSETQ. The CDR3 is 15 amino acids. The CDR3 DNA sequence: TGCGCCAGCAGCTTTGGAGACAGGCCCCATCAGCCCCAGCATTTT. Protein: CASSFGDRPHQPQHF.

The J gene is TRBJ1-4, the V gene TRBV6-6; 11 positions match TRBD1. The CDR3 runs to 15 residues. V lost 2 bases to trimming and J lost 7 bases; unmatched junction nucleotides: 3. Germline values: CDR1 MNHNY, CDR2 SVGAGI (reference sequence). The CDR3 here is CASSYMGQGGEKLFF. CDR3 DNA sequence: TGTGCCAGCAGTTACATGGGACAGGGGGGTGAAAAACTGTTTTTT.

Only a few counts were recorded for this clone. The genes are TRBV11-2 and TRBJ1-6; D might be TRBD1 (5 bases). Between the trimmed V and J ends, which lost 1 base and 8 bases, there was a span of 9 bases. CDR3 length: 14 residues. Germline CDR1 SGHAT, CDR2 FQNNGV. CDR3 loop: CASSLAREYSPLHF. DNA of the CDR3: TGTGCCAGCAGCTTAGCCAGGGAATATTCACCCCTCCACTTT. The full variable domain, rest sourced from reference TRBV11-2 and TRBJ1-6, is EAGVAQSPRYKIIEKRQSVAFWCNPISGHATLYWYQQILGQGPKLLIQFQNNGVVDDSQLPKDRFSAERLKGVDSTLKIQPAKLEDSAVYLCASSLAREYSPLHFGNGTRLTVT.

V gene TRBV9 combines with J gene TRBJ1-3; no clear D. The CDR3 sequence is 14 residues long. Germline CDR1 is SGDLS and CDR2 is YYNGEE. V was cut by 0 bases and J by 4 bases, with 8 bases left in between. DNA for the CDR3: TGTGCCAGCAGCGTAGCTGTTTCGGGAAACACCATATATTTT. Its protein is CASSVAVSGNTIYF.

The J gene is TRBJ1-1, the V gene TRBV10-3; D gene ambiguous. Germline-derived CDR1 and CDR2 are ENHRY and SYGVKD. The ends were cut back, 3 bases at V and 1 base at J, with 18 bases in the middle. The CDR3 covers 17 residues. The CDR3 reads CAISDSRVGEKNTEAFF. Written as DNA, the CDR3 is TGTGCCATCAGTGATTCGAGGGTCGGGGAGAAGAACACTGAAGCTTTCTTT.

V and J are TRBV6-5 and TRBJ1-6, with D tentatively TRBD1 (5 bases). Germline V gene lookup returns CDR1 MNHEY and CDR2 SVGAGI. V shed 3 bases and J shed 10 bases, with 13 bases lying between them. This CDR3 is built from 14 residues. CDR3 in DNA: TGTGCCAGCAGTTATTTCCGGGGGGGATCACCCCTCCACTTT. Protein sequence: CASSYFRGGSPLHF.

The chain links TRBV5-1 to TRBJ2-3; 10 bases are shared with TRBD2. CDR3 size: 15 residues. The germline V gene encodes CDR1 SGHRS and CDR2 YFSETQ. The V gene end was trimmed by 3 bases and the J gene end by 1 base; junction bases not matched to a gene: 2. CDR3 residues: CASSSSGGRTDTQYF. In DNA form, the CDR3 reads TGCGCCAGCAGCTCTAGCGGGGGCCGCACAGATACGCAGTATTTT.

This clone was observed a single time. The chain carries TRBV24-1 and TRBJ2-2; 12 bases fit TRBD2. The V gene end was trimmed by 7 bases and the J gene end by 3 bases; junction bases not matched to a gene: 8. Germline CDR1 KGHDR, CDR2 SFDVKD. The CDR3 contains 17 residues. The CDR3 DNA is TGTGCCACCAGCCTGACTAGCGGGGGACCTCACACCGGGGAGCTGTTTTTT. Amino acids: CATSLTSGGPHTGELFF.

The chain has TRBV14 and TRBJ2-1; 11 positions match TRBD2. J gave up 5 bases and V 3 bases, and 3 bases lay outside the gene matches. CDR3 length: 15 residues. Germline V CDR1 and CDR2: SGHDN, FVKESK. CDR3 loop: CASSHLSGGDNEQFF. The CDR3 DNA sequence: TGTGCCAGCAGCCATCTTAGCGGGGGGGACAATGAGCAGTTCTTC.